This T cell receptor (beta chain) emerged from a study of T cell responses to AZD1222 COVID-19 vaccine. A single count supports this clone. The protocol was immunoSEQ multiplex PCR, while the TCRdb copy is restricted to in-frame clones and leaves out a portion. The profile shows about 55,000 clones, more than 70% of them singletons. V shed 9 bases and J shed 12 bases, with 18 bases lying between them. CDR1 LNHDA and CDR2 SQIVND come from the germline V gene (reference sequence). The CDR3 totals 12 residues. The receptor was derived from an adult in good health. The chain has TRBV19 and TRBJ2-1; tentatively, D is TRBD2 (6 bases). Sequenced here: peripheral blood, sampled on day 0 of AZD1222 vaccination. The CDR3 reads CASSGGGGLQFF. CDR3 nucleotides: TGTGCCAGCAGTGGGGGAGGCGGGCTGCAGTTCTTC.